Each of the 2 T cell receptor beta chains below was sequenced from the same sample in a study of blood T cell repertoires in COVID-19. Repertoires were generated with immunoSEQ multiplex PCR, while TCRdb's copy carries only in-frame clones and drops some. The sample yields a few hundred thousand clones, around nine tenths seen once. Sequencing was done on a sample of PBMCs or T cells enriched from blood (not recorded which). These receptors were collected from a woman aged 18-29 years who had recovered from COVID-19.

V usage is TRBV19 and J usage is TRBJ2-4, with 7 positions matching TRBD2. This CDR3 has 16 amino acids. Germline CDR1 reads LNHDA; CDR2 reads SQIVND (reference sequence). With V trimmed by 5 bases and J by 0 bases, 7 bases remained unmatched. The CDR3 reads CASSPWEGLAKNIQYF. In DNA form, the CDR3 reads TGTGCCAGTAGTCCCTGGGAGGGACTAGCCAAAAACATTCAGTACTTC. Filled out from reference TRBV19 and TRBJ2-4, the complete variable domain reads DGGITQSPKYLFRKEGQNVTLSCEQNLNHDAMYWYRQDPGQGLRLIYYSQIVNDFQKGDIAEGYSVSREKKESFPLTVTSAQKNPTAFYLCASSPWEGLAKNIQYFGAGTRLSVL.

The gene calls are TRBV12-5 and TRBJ1-1; no firm D call. With 3 bases removed from V and 0 bases from J, the gap between germline ends came to 8 bases. This CDR3 contains 14 residues. Germline assignment: CDR1 LGHNT and CDR2 FRNRAP. CDR3 loop: CASGFLAVNTEAFF. In DNA, the CDR3 is TGTGCTAGTGGTTTCCTGGCAGTGAACACTGAAGCTTTCTTT.